The 17 T cell receptor beta chains in this list originate from one sample, sequenced in a study of blood T cell repertoires in COVID-19. The assay was immunoSEQ multiplex PCR, and TCRdb's table has in-frame clones only and misses some. The sample carries some 19,000 clones, 65% to 85% recorded once. Sequenced: peripheral blood. The origin of the receptors is a human donor in a cohort sampled during active COVID-19.

The V gene is TRBV5-5, the J gene TRBJ2-2, with a possible D match to TRBD2 (6 bases). Per the germline V gene, CDR1 is SGHKS and CDR2 is YYEKEE (reference sequence). The CDR3 contains 15 residues. Trimming stripped 3 bases from V and 4 bases from J, with 13 bases between. CDR3 amino acids: CASSSVGGSTGELFF. The CDR3 nucleotides are TGTGCCAGCAGCTCGGTGGGGGGATCCACCGGGGAGCTGTTTTTT.

The chain joins TRBV3-1 (or the pseudogene TRBV3-2) to TRBJ1-6; D remains unclear. The CDR3 is 16 residues long. Trimming took 5 bases from V and 9 from J, leaving 20 bases between them. The germline V gene encodes CDR1 LGHDT and CDR2 YNNKEL (reference sequence). This CDR3 is CASSSWTGSLSSPLHF. The DNA for the CDR3 is TGTGCCAGCAGCTCTTGGACGGGAAGCTTATCTTCACCCCTCCACTTT.

V is TRBV19 and J is TRBJ2-1; 15 bases agree with TRBD2. V shed 6 bases, J shed 7 bases, and the junction held 4 bases outside the gene matches. The CDR3 has 15 amino acids. Germline values: CDR1 LNHDA, CDR2 SQIVND (reference sequence). In nucleotides, the CDR3 is TGTGCCAGTAGGGTGGGACTAGCGGGAGGAAATGAGCAGTTCTTC. Residues: CASRVGLAGGNEQFF.

The chain links TRBV28 to TRBJ1-1; D is uncertain. This CDR3 contains 12 residues. Trimming stripped 3 bases from V and 1 base from J, with 3 bases between. CDR1 and CDR2 from the germline V gene are MDHEN and SYDVKM. CDR3 sequence: CASSFRNTEAFF. CDR3 sequence (DNA): TGTGCCAGCAGTTTCCGGAACACTGAAGCTTTCTTT.

In DNA form, the CDR3 reads TGTGCCTGGAGGGGGACAGGGACGGATGGCTACACCTTC. It is translated as CAWRGTGTDGYTF. The chain joins TRBV30 to TRBJ1-2, with 9 bases fitting TRBD1. Losses at the gene ends were 3 bases for V and 6 bases for J; bases not matched to a gene: 5. CDR3 length: 13 amino acids. Germline CDR1 is GTSNPN and CDR2 is SVGIG (reference sequence). Looking up the rest from reference TRBV30 and TRBJ1-2 gives the full variable domain: SQTIHQWPATLVQPVGSPLSLECTVEGTSNPNLYWYRQAAGRGLQLLFYSVGIGQISSEVPQNLSASRPQDRQFILSSKKLLLSDSGFYLCAWRGTGTDGYTFGSGTRLTVV.

The genes are TRBV11-3 and TRBJ2-7, with 11 bases matching TRBD2. Per germline, CDR1 SGHNT and CDR2 YENEEA. This CDR3 spans 17 amino acids. V shed 1 base, J shed 5 bases, and the junction held 10 bases outside the gene matches. Written as DNA, the CDR3 is TGTGCCAGCAGCTTAGGCCCTAGCGGGAGGTCATGGAACGAGCAGTACTTC. Translation gives CASSLGPSGRSWNEQYF.

J is TRBJ1-1 and V is TRBV5-4; TRBD1 is a possible D gene (6 bases). The germline CDR1 and CDR2 sequences are SGHNT and YYREEE (reference sequence). Deletions cut 4 bases from V and 1 base from J, with 11 bases between. CDR3 length: 14 residues. The CDR3 DNA sequence: TGTGCCAGCAGCCCGGACAGAGGGAACACTGAAGCTTTCTTT. Amino acids: CASSPDRGNTEAFF.

The chain recombines TRBV5-1 with TRBJ2-4, with D possibly being TRBD1 (6 bases). Trimming cost V 3 bases and J 3 bases, with 13 bases left between them. The CDR3 runs to 15 residues. CDR1 SGHRS and CDR2 YFSETQ come from the germline V gene. As DNA, the CDR3 is TGCGCCAGCAGCTCCAGGGGTTCGGACAAAAACATTCAGTACTTC. Translated: CASSSRGSDKNIQYF. Combining the CDR3 with reference TRBV5-1 and TRBJ2-4 gives the whole variable domain KAGVTQTPRYLIKTRGQQVTLSCSPISGHRSVSWYQQTPGQGLQFLFEYFSETQRNKGNFPGRFSGRQFSNSRSEMNVSTLELGDSALYLCASSSRGSDKNIQYFGAGTRLSVL.

The chain joins TRBV7-9 to TRBJ2-1, with 9 positions matching TRBD2. The CDR3 is 14 residues long. CDR1 and CDR2 (germline): SEHNR, FQNEAQ (reference sequence). Trimming at V came to 3 bases and at J to 7 bases, leaving 4 bases not matched to a gene. The CDR3 DNA reads TGTGCCAGCAGCTTGAGTACTAGCGGGAATGAGCAGTTCTTC. This gives the protein CASSLSTSGNEQFF.

This rearrangement joins TRBV4-1 to TRBJ2-7, with TRBD1 matching 9 bases. V lost 4 bases and J lost 4; bases outside the gene matches: 5. This CDR3 has 14 amino acids. CDR1 is MGHRA, CDR2 YSYEKL, per germline. CDR3 residues: CASSLDRGEYEQYF. The CDR3 DNA follows: TGCGCCAGCAGCCTCGACAGGGGGGAATACGAGCAGTACTTC.

The rearrangement uses TRBV5-1 and TRBJ2-5; perhaps TRBD2 as D (6 bases). Germline V gives CDR1 SGHRS, CDR2 YFSETQ. This CDR3 region has 13 residues. Deletions cut 4 bases from V and 5 bases from J, with 12 bases between. CDR3 amino acids: CASSDGSRETQYF. In DNA form, the CDR3 reads TGCGCCAGCAGCGACGGGAGTCGGGAGACCCAGTACTTC.

CDR3 region: CASGPGGLVNYEQYF. DNA of the CDR3: TGTGCCAGCGGCCCGGGGGGACTAGTTAACTACGAGCAGTACTTC. The rearrangement links TRBV27 to TRBJ2-7; TRBD2 agrees at 8 bases. In germline, CDR1 is MNHEY, CDR2 SMNVEV (reference sequence). The V gene end was trimmed by 8 bases and the J gene end by 3 bases; junction bases not matched to a gene: 12. This CDR3 spans 15 amino acids.

The chain joins TRBV5-6 to TRBJ1-1; 8 bases line up with TRBD1. J gave up 10 bases and V 0 bases, and 8 bases lay outside the gene matches. This CDR3 spans 14 amino acids. Per the germline V gene, CDR1 is SGHDT and CDR2 is YYEEEE. As DNA, the CDR3 is TGTGCCAGCAGCTTGGGACAGGGGATGGAGGTAGCTTTCTTT. The encoded protein is CASSLGQGMEVAFF.

By its share, this clone is medium-sized. This chain connects TRBV6-4 to TRBJ2-2, with 7 bases matching TRBD1. Germline CDR1 MRHNA, CDR2 SNTAGT. Trimming cost V 2 bases and J 3 bases; bases outside gene matches: 0. This CDR3 comprises 14 residues. CDR3 sequence (DNA): TGTGCCAGCAGTGACACAGGGGACACCGGGGAGCTGTTTTTT. Amino acids: CASSDTGDTGELFF.

V and J are TRBV5-5 and TRBJ1-3; TRBD1 agrees at 8 bases. Germline loops: CDR1 SGHKS, CDR2 YYEKEE (reference sequence). This CDR3 comprises 15 residues. V lost 3 bases and J lost 0; bases outside the gene matches: 2. In nucleotides, the CDR3 is TGTGCCAGCAGCTCCGGACAGGGCTCTGGAAACACCATATATTTT. Residues: CASSSGQGSGNTIYF.

This clone is judged medium-sized. The chain is built from TRBV6-6 and TRBJ2-1, with 9 bases fitting TRBD2. There are 15 residues in the CDR3. CDR1 and CDR2 (germline): MNHNY, SVGAGI (reference sequence). The ends lost 5 bases at V and 4 bases at J; junction bases unmatched: 6. The CDR3 bases are TGTGCCAGCAGTCCCCCTAGCGGGGTTTACAATGAGCAGTTCTTC. This sequence encodes CASSPPSGVYNEQFF.

V gene TRBV28 combines with J gene TRBJ2-7, with D perhaps matching TRBD1 (6 bases). The CDR3 length is 14 residues. Trimming pared 8 bases from V and 3 bases from J, leaving 17 bases between. Germline V gene data show CDR1 as MDHEN and CDR2 as SYDVKM. The CDR3: CASWGQPHGYEQYF. Written as DNA, the CDR3 is TGTGCCAGCTGGGGGCAGCCTCACGGCTACGAGCAGTACTTC.